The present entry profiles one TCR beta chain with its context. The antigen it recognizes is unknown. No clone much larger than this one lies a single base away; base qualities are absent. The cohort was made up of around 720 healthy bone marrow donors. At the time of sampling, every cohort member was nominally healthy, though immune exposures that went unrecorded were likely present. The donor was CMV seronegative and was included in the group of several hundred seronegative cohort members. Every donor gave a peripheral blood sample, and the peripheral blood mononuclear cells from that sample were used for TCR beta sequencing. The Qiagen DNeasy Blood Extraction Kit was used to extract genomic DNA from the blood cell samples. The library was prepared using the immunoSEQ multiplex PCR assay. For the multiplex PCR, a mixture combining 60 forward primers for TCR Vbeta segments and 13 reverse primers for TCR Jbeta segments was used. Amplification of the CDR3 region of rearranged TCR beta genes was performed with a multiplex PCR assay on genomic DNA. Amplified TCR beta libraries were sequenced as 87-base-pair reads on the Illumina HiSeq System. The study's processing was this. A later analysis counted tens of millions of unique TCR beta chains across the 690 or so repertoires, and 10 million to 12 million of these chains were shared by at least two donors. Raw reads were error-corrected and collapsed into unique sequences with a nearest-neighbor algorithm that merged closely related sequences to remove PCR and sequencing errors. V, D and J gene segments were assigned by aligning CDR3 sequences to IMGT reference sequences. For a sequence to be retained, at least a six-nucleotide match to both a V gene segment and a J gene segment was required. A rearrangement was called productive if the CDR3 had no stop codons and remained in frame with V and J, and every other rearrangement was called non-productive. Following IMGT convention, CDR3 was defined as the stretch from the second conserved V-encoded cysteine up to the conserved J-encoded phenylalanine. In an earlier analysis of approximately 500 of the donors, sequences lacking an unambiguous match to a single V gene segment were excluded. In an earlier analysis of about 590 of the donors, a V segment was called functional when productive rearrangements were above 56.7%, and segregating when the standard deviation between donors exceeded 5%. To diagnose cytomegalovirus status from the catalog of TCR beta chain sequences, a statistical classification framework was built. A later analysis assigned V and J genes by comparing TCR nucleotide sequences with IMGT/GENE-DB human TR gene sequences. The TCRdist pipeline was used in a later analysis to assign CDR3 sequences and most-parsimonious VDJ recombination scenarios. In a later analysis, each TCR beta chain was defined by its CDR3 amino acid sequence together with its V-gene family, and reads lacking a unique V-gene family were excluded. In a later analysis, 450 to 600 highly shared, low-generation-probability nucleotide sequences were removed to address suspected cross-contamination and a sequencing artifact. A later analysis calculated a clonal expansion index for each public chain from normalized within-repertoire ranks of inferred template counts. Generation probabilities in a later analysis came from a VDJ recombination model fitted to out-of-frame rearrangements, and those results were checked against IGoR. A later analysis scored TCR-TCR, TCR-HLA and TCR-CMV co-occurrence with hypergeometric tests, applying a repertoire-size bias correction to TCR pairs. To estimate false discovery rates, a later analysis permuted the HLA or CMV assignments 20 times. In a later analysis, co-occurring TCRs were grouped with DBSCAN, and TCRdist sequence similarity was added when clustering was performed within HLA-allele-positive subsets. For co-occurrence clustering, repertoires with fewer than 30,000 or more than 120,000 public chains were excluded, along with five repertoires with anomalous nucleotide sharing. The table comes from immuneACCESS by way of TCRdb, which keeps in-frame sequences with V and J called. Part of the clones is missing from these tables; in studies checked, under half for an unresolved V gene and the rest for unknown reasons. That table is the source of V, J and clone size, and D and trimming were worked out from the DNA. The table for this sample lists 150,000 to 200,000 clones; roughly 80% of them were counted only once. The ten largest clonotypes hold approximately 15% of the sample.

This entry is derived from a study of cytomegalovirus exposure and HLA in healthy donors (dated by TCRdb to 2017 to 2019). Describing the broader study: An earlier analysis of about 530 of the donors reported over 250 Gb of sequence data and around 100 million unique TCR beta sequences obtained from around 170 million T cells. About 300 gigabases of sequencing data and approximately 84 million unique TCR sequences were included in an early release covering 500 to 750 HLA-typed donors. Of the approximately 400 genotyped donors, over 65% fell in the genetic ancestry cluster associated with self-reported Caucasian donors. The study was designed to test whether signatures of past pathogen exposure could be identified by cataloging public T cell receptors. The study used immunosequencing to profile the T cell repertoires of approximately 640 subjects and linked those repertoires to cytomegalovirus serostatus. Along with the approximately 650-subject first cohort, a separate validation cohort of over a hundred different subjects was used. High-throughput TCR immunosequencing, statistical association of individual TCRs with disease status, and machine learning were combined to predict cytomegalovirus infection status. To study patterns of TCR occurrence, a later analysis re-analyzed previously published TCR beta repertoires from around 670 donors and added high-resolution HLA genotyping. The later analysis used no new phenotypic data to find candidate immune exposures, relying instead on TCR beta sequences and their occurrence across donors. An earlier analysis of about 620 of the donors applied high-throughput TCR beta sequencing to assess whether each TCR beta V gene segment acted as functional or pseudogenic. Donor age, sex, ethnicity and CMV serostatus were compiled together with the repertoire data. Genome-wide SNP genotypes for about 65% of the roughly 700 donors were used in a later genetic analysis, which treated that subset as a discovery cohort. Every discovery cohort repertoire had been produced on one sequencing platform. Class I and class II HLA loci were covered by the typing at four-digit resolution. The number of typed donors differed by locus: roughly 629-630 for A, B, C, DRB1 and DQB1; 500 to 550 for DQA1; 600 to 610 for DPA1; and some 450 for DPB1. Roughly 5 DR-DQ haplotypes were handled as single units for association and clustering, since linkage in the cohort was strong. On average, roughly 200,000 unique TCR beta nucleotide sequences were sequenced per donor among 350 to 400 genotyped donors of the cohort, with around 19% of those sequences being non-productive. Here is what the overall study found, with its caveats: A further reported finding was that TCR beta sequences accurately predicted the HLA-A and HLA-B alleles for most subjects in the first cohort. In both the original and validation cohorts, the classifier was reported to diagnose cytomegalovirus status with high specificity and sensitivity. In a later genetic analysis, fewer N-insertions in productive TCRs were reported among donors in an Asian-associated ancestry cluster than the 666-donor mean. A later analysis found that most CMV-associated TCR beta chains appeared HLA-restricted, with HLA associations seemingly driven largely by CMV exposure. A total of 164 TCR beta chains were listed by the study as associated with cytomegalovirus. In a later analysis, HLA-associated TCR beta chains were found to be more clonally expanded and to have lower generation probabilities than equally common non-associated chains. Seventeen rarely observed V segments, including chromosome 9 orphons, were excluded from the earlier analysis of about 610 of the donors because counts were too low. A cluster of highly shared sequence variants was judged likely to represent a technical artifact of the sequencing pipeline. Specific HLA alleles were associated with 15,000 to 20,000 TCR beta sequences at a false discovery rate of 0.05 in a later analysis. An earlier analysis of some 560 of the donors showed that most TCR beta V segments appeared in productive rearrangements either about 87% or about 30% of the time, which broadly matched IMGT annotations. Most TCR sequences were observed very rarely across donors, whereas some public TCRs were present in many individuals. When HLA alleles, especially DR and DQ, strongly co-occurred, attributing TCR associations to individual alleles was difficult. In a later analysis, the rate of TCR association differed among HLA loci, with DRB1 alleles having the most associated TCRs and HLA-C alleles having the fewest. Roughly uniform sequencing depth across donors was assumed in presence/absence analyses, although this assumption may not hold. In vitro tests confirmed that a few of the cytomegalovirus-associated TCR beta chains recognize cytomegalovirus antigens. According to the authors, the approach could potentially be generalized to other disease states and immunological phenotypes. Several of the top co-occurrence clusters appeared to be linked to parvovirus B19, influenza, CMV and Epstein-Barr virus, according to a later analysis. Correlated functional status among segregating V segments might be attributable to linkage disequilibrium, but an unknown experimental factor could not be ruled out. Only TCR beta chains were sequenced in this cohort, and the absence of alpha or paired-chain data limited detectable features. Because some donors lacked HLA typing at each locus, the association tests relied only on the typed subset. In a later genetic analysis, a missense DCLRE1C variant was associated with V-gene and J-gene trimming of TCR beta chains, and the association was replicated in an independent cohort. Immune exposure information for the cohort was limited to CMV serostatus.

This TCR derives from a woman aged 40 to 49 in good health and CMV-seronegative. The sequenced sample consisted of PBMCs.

The CDR3 loop reads CASSWPGTGELFF. In nucleotide form, the sequence is TGTGCCAGCAGTTGGCCGGGAACCGGGGAGCTGTTTTTT. The chain is made from TRBV6-5 and TRBJ2-2; the best D guess is TRBD2, with 5 bases matching. CDR1 and CDR2 (MNHEY, SVGAGI) derive from the germline V gene. Trimming costs V 4 bases and J 5 bases, and their ends lie 8 bases apart. The CDR3 covers 13 residues, taking in both the cysteine and the phenylalanine. The CDR3 DNA has 39 bases and is translated from base 1.